This is a list of T cell receptor beta chains from one sample in a study of blood T cell repertoires in COVID-19. The protocol was immunoSEQ multiplex PCR, while the TCRdb copy is restricted to in-frame clones and leaves out a portion. The table has some 290,000 clones, nearly 90% seen once. Sequences were obtained from peripheral blood. These receptors came from a woman aged 30 to 39 with COVID-19, enrolled during active disease. Both conserved end residues are part of each CDR3. D genes are given only for firm matches. Size values are once, few and many counts, or a class for expanded clones, and some rows have none.

j_gene: TRBJ1-1; v_gene: TRBV6-5; abundance: .; d_gene: .; CDR3aa: CASSYSSGGIEAFF; CDR3nt: TGTGCCAGCAGTTACTCGAGTGGGGGCATAGAAGCTTTCTTT
j_gene: TRBJ2-1; v_gene: TRBV7-9; abundance: once; d_gene: TRBD2; CDR3aa: CASSSGWSGGAYNEQFF; CDR3nt: TGTGCCAGCAGCTCCGGGTGGAGCGGGGGGGCCTACAATGAGCAGTTCTTC
j_gene: TRBJ2-7; v_gene: TRBV4-2; abundance: .; d_gene: TRBD1; CDR3aa: CASSQDLGTVRSYEQYF; CDR3nt: TGTGCCAGCAGCCAAGATCTCGGGACAGTTCGCTCCTACGAGCAGTACTTC
j_gene: TRBJ2-7; v_gene: TRBV6-1; abundance: .; d_gene: TRBD1; CDR3aa: CASSEEDRGEYEQYF; CDR3nt: TGTGCCAGCAGTGAAGAGGACAGGGGGGAGTACGAGCAGTACTTC
j_gene: TRBJ1-1; v_gene: TRBV5-6; abundance: .; d_gene: .; CDR3aa: CASSLVGVNTEAFF; CDR3nt: TGTGCCAGCAGCTTGGTAGGGGTCAACACTGAAGCTTTCTTT
j_gene: TRBJ2-2; v_gene: TRBV27; abundance: once; d_gene: .; CDR3aa: CASSPGWELFF; CDR3nt: TGTGCCAGCAGTCCGGGGTGGGAGCTGTTTTTT
j_gene: TRBJ2-7; v_gene: TRBV7-2; abundance: .; d_gene: .; CDR3aa: CASSSGWSGFYEQYF; CDR3nt: TGTGCCAGCAGCAGCGGGTGGTCGGGATTCTACGAGCAGTACTTC
j_gene: TRBJ2-1; v_gene: TRBV11-3; abundance: once; d_gene: TRBD2; CDR3aa: CASSPLSSGSYNEQFF; CDR3nt: TGTGCCAGCAGCCCCCTATCTAGCGGGTCCTACAATGAGCAGTTCTTC
j_gene: TRBJ2-1; v_gene: TRBV7-9; abundance: .; d_gene: TRBD2; CDR3aa: CASSTSLRGLAGAFNEQFF; CDR3nt: TGTGCCAGCAGCACAAGCCTACGGGGGTTAGCGGGGGCCTTCAATGAGCAGTTCTTC
j_gene: TRBJ2-7; v_gene: TRBV4-1; abundance: .; d_gene: TRBD1; CDR3aa: CASSQRDRAYEQYF; CDR3nt: TGCGCCAGCAGCCAAAGGGACAGGGCCTACGAGCAGTACTTC
j_gene: TRBJ2-1; v_gene: TRBV18; abundance: .; d_gene: .; CDR3aa: CASSPPTVNEQFF; CDR3nt: TGTGCCAGCTCACCACCGACAGTGAATGAGCAGTTCTTC
j_gene: TRBJ1-6; v_gene: TRBV2; abundance: once; d_gene: TRBD1; CDR3aa: CASRGRQGAYNSPLHF; CDR3nt: TGTGCCAGCAGAGGGCGGCAGGGGGCCTATAATTCACCCCTCCACTTT
j_gene: TRBJ2-1; v_gene: TRBV5-1; abundance: .; d_gene: TRBD2; CDR3aa: CASSLRTSAYNEQFF; CDR3nt: TGCGCCAGCAGCTTGAGGACTAGCGCATACAATGAGCAGTTCTTC
j_gene: TRBJ1-5; v_gene: TRBV4-2; abundance: .; d_gene: TRBD1; CDR3aa: CASSQGGQGNQPQHF; CDR3nt: TGTGCCAGCAGCCAAGGAGGACAGGGCAATCAGCCCCAGCATTTT
j_gene: TRBJ2-4; v_gene: TRBV2; abundance: .; d_gene: .; CDR3aa: CASSLLAYPVAKNIQYF; CDR3nt: TGTGCCAGCAGCCTCCTTGCCTACCCGGTAGCCAAAAACATTCAGTACTTC
j_gene: TRBJ2-7; v_gene: TRBV2; abundance: .; d_gene: .; CDR3aa: CASSFRPGGNEQYF; CDR3nt: TGTGCCAGCAGCTTCAGACCCGGCGGGAACGAGCAGTACTTC
j_gene: TRBJ1-2; v_gene: TRBV7-6; abundance: .; d_gene: .; CDR3aa: CASSLEPGDGYTF; CDR3nt: TGTGCCAGCAGCTTAGAGCCCGGGGATGGCTACACCTTC
j_gene: TRBJ1-1; v_gene: TRBV25-1; abundance: .; d_gene: .; CDR3aa: CASSGSGALNTEAFF; CDR3nt: TGTGCCAGCAGCGGATCAGGGGCTTTGAACACTGAAGCTTTCTTT
j_gene: TRBJ2-3; v_gene: TRBV7-9; abundance: .; d_gene: .; CDR3aa: CAASRGRATDTQYF; CDR3nt: TGTGCCGCCAGCAGGGGTCGAGCCACAGATACGCAGTATTTT
j_gene: TRBJ1-6; v_gene: TRBV19; abundance: .; d_gene: TRBD1; CDR3aa: CASSIDDRGTPLHF; CDR3nt: TGTGCCAGTAGTATAGACGACAGGGGGACACCCCTCCACTTT
j_gene: TRBJ2-7; v_gene: TRBV11-3; abundance: .; d_gene: TRBD2; CDR3aa: CASSYGGGLSSGEQYF; CDR3nt: TGTGCCAGCAGCTACGGGGGGGGATTAAGTTCCGGCGAGCAGTACTTC
j_gene: TRBJ2-7; v_gene: TRBV27; abundance: .; d_gene: TRBD1; CDR3aa: CASKSTGAGEQYF; CDR3nt: TGTGCCAGCAAGTCGACAGGGGCTGGCGAGCAGTACTTC
j_gene: TRBJ2-2; v_gene: TRBV3-1/TRBV3-2; abundance: .; d_gene: .; CDR3aa: CASSYRQLPNTGELFF; CDR3nt: TGTGCCAGCAGCTACCGACAGCTCCCGAACACCGGGGAGCTGTTTTTT
j_gene: TRBJ2-3; v_gene: TRBV7-9; abundance: .; d_gene: .; CDR3aa: CASSVTVSSTDTQYF; CDR3nt: TGTGCCAGCAGCGTTACTGTATCTAGCACAGATACGCAGTATTTT
j_gene: TRBJ1-6; v_gene: TRBV5-4; abundance: once; d_gene: .; CDR3aa: CASSLRGYYNSPLHF; CDR3nt: TGTGCCAGCAGCTTACGGGGATACTATAATTCACCCCTCCACTTT
j_gene: TRBJ2-3; v_gene: TRBV10-3; abundance: .; d_gene: TRBD2; CDR3aa: CAISDPAGGTDTQYF; CDR3nt: TGTGCCATCAGTGATCCAGCGGGGGGCACAGATACGCAGTATTTT
j_gene: TRBJ2-7; v_gene: TRBV2; abundance: .; d_gene: TRBD2; CDR3aa: CASSVGGGAYEQYF; CDR3nt: TGTGCCAGCAGTGTAGGCGGGGGGGCGTACGAGCAGTACTTC
j_gene: TRBJ1-1; v_gene: TRBV27; abundance: .; d_gene: .; CDR3aa: CASSLGVSGATEAFF; CDR3nt: TGTGCCAGCAGTTTGGGCGTCTCTGGGGCCACTGAAGCTTTCTTT
j_gene: TRBJ1-6; v_gene: TRBV7-9; abundance: .; d_gene: .; CDR3aa: CASSPPSGRGNSPLHF; CDR3nt: TGTGCCAGCAGCCCCCCGTCGGGCAGGGGTAATTCACCCCTCCACTTT
j_gene: TRBJ1-2; v_gene: TRBV3-1/TRBV3-2; abundance: .; d_gene: TRBD1; CDR3aa: CASSRQGRNYGYTF; CDR3nt: TGTGCCAGCAGCCGACAGGGCCGAAACTATGGCTACACCTTC
j_gene: TRBJ2-1; v_gene: TRBV27; abundance: .; d_gene: TRBD2; CDR3aa: CASSPQLAGGLNEQFF; CDR3nt: TGTGCCAGCAGTCCACAACTAGCGGGGGGTCTTAATGAGCAGTTCTTC
j_gene: TRBJ2-1; v_gene: TRBV3-1/TRBV3-2; abundance: .; d_gene: TRBD1; CDR3aa: CASSQDRGTRVTVEQFF; CDR3nt: TGTGCCAGCAGCCAAGACAGGGGGACCCGCGTAACAGTGGAGCAGTTCTTC
j_gene: TRBJ1-3; v_gene: TRBV6-5; abundance: .; d_gene: .; CDR3aa: CASSPRTGNTIYF; CDR3nt: TGTGCCAGCAGCCCCAGAACTGGAAACACCATATATTTT
j_gene: TRBJ1-2; v_gene: TRBV7-2; abundance: .; d_gene: .; CDR3aa: CASSLSGTSYGYTF; CDR3nt: TGTGCCAGCAGCTTAAGTGGGACTTCCTATGGCTACACCTTC
j_gene: TRBJ1-1; v_gene: TRBV5-8; abundance: .; d_gene: .; CDR3aa: CASSLDQGTSDTEAFF; CDR3nt: TGTGCCAGCAGCTTGGATCAGGGGACCAGTGACACTGAAGCTTTCTTT
j_gene: TRBJ2-7; v_gene: TRBV21-1; abundance: once; d_gene: .; CDR3aa: CASTREPDRWREEQYF; CDR3nt: TGTGCCAGCACCCGAGAACCTGACCGTTGGAGGGAGGAGCAGTACTTC
j_gene: TRBJ1-2; v_gene: TRBV2; abundance: .; d_gene: TRBD1; CDR3aa: CASTEPGQGIYGYTF; CDR3nt: TGTGCCAGCACCGAACCGGGACAGGGAATCTATGGCTACACCTTC
j_gene: TRBJ1-1; v_gene: TRBV5-1; abundance: .; d_gene: TRBD1; CDR3aa: CASSLTGTGTEAFF; CDR3nt: TGCGCCAGCAGCTTGACCGGGACAGGGACTGAAGCTTTCTTT
j_gene: TRBJ2-5; v_gene: TRBV7-7; abundance: .; d_gene: .; CDR3aa: CASSTGGEGTEETQYF; CDR3nt: TGTGCCAGCAGCACAGGGGGGGAGGGAACAGAAGAGACCCAGTACTTC
j_gene: TRBJ2-3; v_gene: TRBV11-3; abundance: .; d_gene: .; CDR3aa: CASSPGGHPRDTQYF; CDR3nt: TGTGCCAGCAGCCCCGGGGGGCATCCTAGGGATACGCAGTATTTT
j_gene: TRBJ1-5; v_gene: TRBV4-2; abundance: .; d_gene: .; CDR3aa: CASSQDSGAAWNQPQHF; CDR3nt: TGTGCCAGCAGCCAAGATAGTGGGGCGGCGTGGAATCAGCCCCAGCATTTT
j_gene: TRBJ1-3; v_gene: TRBV5-1; abundance: .; d_gene: TRBD1; CDR3aa: CASSLGGQSPSGNTIYF; CDR3nt: TGCGCCAGCAGCTTAGGGGGCCAGTCACCCTCTGGAAACACCATATATTTT
j_gene: TRBJ2-1; v_gene: TRBV28; abundance: .; d_gene: TRBD2; CDR3aa: CASSLASGGRNEQFF; CDR3nt: TGTGCCAGCAGTTTGGCTAGCGGGGGACGCAATGAGCAGTTCTTC
j_gene: TRBJ1-6; v_gene: TRBV5-4; abundance: .; d_gene: TRBD1; CDR3aa: CASSPGQGHSPLHF; CDR3nt: TGTGCCAGCAGCCCGGGACAGGGACATTCACCCCTCCACTTT
j_gene: TRBJ2-7; v_gene: TRBV5-6; abundance: .; d_gene: .; CDR3aa: CASSLGGGYEQYF; CDR3nt: TGTGCCAGCAGCTTGGGCGGAGGCTACGAGCAGTACTTC
j_gene: TRBJ2-3; v_gene: TRBV5-4; abundance: .; d_gene: TRBD2; CDR3aa: CASSREVETDTQYF; CDR3nt: TGTGCCAGCAGCCGGGAGGTTGAGACAGATACGCAGTATTTT
j_gene: TRBJ2-7; v_gene: TRBV29-1; abundance: few; d_gene: .; CDR3aa: CSVKGQTYEQYF; CDR3nt: TGCAGCGTTAAGGGACAAACCTACGAGCAGTACTTC
j_gene: TRBJ1-6; v_gene: TRBV3-1/TRBV3-2; abundance: .; d_gene: .; CDR3aa: CASSQAQGGSPLHF; CDR3nt: TGTGCCAGCAGCCAAGCCCAAGGAGGTTCACCCCTCCACTTT
j_gene: TRBJ2-7; v_gene: TRBV5-4; abundance: .; d_gene: .; CDR3aa: CASSLGASSRSSYEQYF; CDR3nt: TGTGCCAGCAGCTTGGGTGCTAGCTCGAGGAGCTCCTACGAGCAGTACTTC
j_gene: TRBJ2-3; v_gene: TRBV15; abundance: .; d_gene: TRBD1; CDR3aa: CATSRERTGVTDTQYF; CDR3nt: TGTGCCACCAGCAGAGAGCGGACAGGAGTTACAGATACGCAGTATTTT
j_gene: TRBJ1-5; v_gene: TRBV19; abundance: .; d_gene: TRBD1; CDR3aa: CASSTRAGGGQPQHF; CDR3nt: TGTGCCAGTAGTACCCGGGCAGGGGGAGGTCAGCCCCAGCATTTT
j_gene: TRBJ2-5; v_gene: TRBV6-4; abundance: .; d_gene: .; CDR3aa: CASSENYQETQYF; CDR3nt: TGTGCCAGCAGTGAGAACTACCAAGAGACCCAGTACTTC
j_gene: TRBJ1-5; v_gene: TRBV12-3/TRBV12-4; abundance: once; d_gene: .; CDR3aa: CASSIRSNQPQHF; CDR3nt: TGTGCCAGCAGTATCAGGAGCAATCAGCCCCAGCATTTT
j_gene: TRBJ1-1; v_gene: TRBV11-2; abundance: .; d_gene: .; CDR3aa: CASSLLPNTEAFF; CDR3nt: TGTGCCAGCAGCCTATTACCGAACACTGAAGCTTTCTTT
j_gene: TRBJ1-1; v_gene: TRBV3-1/TRBV3-2; abundance: .; d_gene: .; CDR3aa: CASSQILTGSEAFF; CDR3nt: TGTGCCAGCAGCCAGATCCTAACGGGGTCGGAAGCTTTCTTT
j_gene: TRBJ2-1; v_gene: TRBV5-1; abundance: .; d_gene: TRBD2; CDR3aa: CASSGALAGTGRNEQFF; CDR3nt: TGCGCCAGCAGCGGGGCACTAGCGGGGACCGGTCGGAATGAGCAGTTCTTC
j_gene: TRBJ2-3; v_gene: TRBV27; abundance: once; d_gene: TRBD2; CDR3aa: CASSSFGLAGGYTVDTQYF; CDR3nt: TGTGCCAGCAGTTCCTTCGGACTAGCGGGGGGATATACCGTAGATACGCAGTATTTT
j_gene: TRBJ1-6; v_gene: TRBV11-2; abundance: .; d_gene: .; CDR3aa: CASSLDGGGGSPLHF; CDR3nt: TGTGCCAGCAGCTTAGACGGGGGTGGGGGTTCACCCCTCCACTTT
j_gene: TRBJ1-5; v_gene: TRBV4-1; abundance: .; d_gene: .; CDR3aa: CASSQEGAGNQPQHF; CDR3nt: TGCGCCAGCAGCCAAGAGGGGGCAGGCAATCAGCCCCAGCATTTT